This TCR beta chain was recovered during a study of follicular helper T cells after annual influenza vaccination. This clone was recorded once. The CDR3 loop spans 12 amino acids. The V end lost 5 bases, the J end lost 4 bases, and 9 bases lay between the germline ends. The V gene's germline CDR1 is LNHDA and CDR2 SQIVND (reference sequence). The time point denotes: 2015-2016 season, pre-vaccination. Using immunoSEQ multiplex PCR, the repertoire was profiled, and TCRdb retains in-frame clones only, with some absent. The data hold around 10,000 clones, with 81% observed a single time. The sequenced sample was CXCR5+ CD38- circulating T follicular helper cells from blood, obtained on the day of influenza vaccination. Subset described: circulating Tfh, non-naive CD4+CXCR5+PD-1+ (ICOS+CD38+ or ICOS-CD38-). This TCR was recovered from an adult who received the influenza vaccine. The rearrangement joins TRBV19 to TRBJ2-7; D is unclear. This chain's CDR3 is CASSQNVYEQYF. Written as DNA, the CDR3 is TGTGCCAGTAGTCAGAATGTTTACGAGCAGTACTTC. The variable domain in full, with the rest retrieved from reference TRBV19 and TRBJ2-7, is DGGITQSPKYLFRKEGQNVTLSCEQNLNHDAMYWYRQDPGQGLRLIYYSQIVNDFQKGDIAEGYSVSREKKESFPLTVTSAQKNPTAFYLCASSQNVYEQYFGPGTRLTVT.